This TCR beta chain was found in a study of blood T cell repertoires in COVID-19. Study details: Some COVID-19 samples were acute and others convalescent; all came from the United States, Italy and Spain.

The V gene end was trimmed by 5 bases and the J gene end by 0 bases; junction bases not matched to a gene: 6. This CDR3 has 16 amino acids. The V gene's germline CDR1 is MDHEN and CDR2 SYDVKM. Some clones are missing from TCRdb's copy, which holds only in-frame ones; the method was immunoSEQ multiplex PCR. Of 200,000 to 250,000 clones listed, about 88% are singletons. The chain uses TRBV28 and TRBJ2-7; 11 bases match TRBD1. Sequences were obtained from peripheral blood. The receptor was isolated from a man aged 40-55 years with active or convalescent COVID-19. The CDR3 is CASSRAGTGGSYEQYF. CDR3 DNA: TGTGCCAGCAGTCGCGCCGGGACAGGGGGCTCCTACGAGCAGTACTTC.